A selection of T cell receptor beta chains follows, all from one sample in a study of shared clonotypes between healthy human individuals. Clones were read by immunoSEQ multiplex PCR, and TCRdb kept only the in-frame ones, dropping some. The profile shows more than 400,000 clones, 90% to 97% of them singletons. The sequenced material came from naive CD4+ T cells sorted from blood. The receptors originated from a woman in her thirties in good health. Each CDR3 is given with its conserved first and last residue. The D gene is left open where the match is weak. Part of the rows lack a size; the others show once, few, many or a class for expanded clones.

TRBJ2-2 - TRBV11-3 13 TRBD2 CASGGGPAGELFF TGTGCCAGCGGGGGAGGGCCGGCCGGGGAGCTGTTTTTT
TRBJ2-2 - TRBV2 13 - CASRDRVTGELFF TGTGCCAGCAGGGATAGGGTAACCGGGGAGCTGTTTTTT
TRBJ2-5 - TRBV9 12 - CASSARGETQYF TGTGCCAGCAGCGCCCGGGGGGAGACCCAGTACTTC
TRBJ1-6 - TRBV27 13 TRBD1 CASWDRENSPLHF TGTGCCAGCTGGGACAGGGAGAATTCACCCCTCCACTTT
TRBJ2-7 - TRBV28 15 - CASSFGATGGNEQYF TGTGCCAGCAGTTTCGGCGCCACCGGGGGCAACGAGCAGTACTTC
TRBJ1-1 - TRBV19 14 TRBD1 CASTLDRGHTEAFF TGTGCCAGTACCCTAGACAGGGGGCACACTGAAGCTTTCTTT
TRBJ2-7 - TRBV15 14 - CATSSRRTINEQYF TGTGCCACCAGCAGCCGGCGGACAATCAACGAGCAGTACTTC
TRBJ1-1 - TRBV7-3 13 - CASSPTVNTEAFF TGTGCCAGCAGCCCCACGGTGAACACTGAAGCTTTCTTT
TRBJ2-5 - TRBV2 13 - CASGRDRQETQYF TGTGCCAGCGGGCGGGACAGACAAGAGACCCAGTACTTC
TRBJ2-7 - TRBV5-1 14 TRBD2 CASSLTSGSYEQYF TGCGCCAGCAGCTTAACTAGCGGGTCCTACGAGCAGTACTTC
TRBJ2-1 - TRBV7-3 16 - CASSLTPATPDGEQFF TGTGCCAGCAGCTTAACCCCTGCTACTCCCGATGGGGAGCAGTTCTTC
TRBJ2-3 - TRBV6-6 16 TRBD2 CASSYLSGGSTDTQYF TGTGCCAGCAGTTACTTATCGGGAGGTAGCACAGATACGCAGTATTTT
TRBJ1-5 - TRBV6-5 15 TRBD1 CASSSTRTGDQPQHF TGTGCCAGCAGTTCCACCAGGACAGGAGATCAGCCCCAGCATTTT
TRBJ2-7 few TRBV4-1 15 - CASSQTGTPSYEQYF TGCGCCAGCAGCCAAACCGGGACACCCTCCTACGAGCAGTACTTC
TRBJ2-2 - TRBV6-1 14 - CASIPNRVTGELFF TGTGCCAGCATACCGAACAGGGTCACCGGGGAGCTGTTTTTT
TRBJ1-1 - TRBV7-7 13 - CASSHLGDTEAFF TGTGCCAGCAGCCACCTCGGGGACACTGAAGCTTTCTTT
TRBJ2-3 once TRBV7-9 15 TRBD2 CASSPIAGASGTQYF TGTGCCAGCAGCCCTATAGCGGGAGCGTCTGGTACGCAGTATTTT
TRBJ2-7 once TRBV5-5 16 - CASSTQGRTDSYEQYF TGTGCCAGCAGCACCCAAGGGAGGACCGACTCCTACGAGCAGTACTTC
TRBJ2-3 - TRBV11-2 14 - CASSPRRNGDTQYF TGTGCCAGCAGCCCGCGCCGGAACGGAGATACGCAGTATTTT
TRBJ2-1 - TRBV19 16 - CASSFFSRSSYNEQFF TGTGCCAGTAGTTTCTTTAGCCGGAGCTCCTACAATGAGCAGTTCTTC
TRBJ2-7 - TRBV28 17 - CASISTTGLITVHEQYF TGTGCCAGCATTTCTACAACGGGACTTATCACGGTACACGAGCAGTACTTC
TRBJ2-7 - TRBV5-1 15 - CASSQLSTISYEQYF TGCGCCAGCAGCCAGCTTAGCACGATCTCCTACGAGCAGTACTTC
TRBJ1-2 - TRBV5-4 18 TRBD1 CASSLGGQGIMSGYGYTF TGTGCCAGCAGCTTGGGAGGACAGGGAATAATGAGTGGCTATGGCTACACCTTC
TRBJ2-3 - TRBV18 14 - CASSPAGLADTQYF TGTGCCAGCTCCCCCGCTGGGTTAGCCGATACGCAGTATTTT
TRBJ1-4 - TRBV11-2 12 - CASSYRPEKLFF TGTGCCAGCAGCTACAGGCCGGAAAAACTGTTTTTT
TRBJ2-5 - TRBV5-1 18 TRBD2 CASSQGQSPKWEGETQYF TGCGCCAGCAGCCAAGGTCAAAGCCCCAAATGGGAGGGAGAGACCCAGTACTTC
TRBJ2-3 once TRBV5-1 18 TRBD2 CASSFGTSGSMSTDTQYF TGCGCCAGCAGCTTTGGGACTAGCGGGAGTATGAGCACAGATACGCAGTATTTT
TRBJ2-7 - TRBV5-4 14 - CASTNRDPGYEQYF TGTGCCAGCACCAACCGGGACCCAGGGTACGAGCAGTACTTC
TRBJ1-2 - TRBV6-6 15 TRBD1 CASSYGRTGYYGYTF TGTGCCAGCAGTTATGGCCGGACAGGGTACTATGGCTACACCTTC
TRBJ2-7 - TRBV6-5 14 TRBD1 CASSQDRLSYEQYF TGTGCCAGCAGCCAGGACAGGTTATCCTACGAGCAGTACTTC
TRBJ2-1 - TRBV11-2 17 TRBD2 CASSSDGGLAAYNEQFF TGTGCCAGCAGCTCGGACGGTGGACTAGCGGCTTACAATGAGCAGTTCTTC
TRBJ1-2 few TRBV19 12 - CASSWTDYGYTF TGTGCCAGTAGTTGGACAGACTATGGCTACACCTTC
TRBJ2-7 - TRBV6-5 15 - CASSYSMGGGYEQYF TGTGCCAGCAGTTACTCGATGGGGGGCGGTTACGAGCAGTACTTC
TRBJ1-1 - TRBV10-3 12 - CAISESVSEAFF TGTGCCATCAGTGAGTCAGTCTCTGAAGCTTTCTTT
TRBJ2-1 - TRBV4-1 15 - CASSHPPRGEDEQFF TGCGCCAGCAGCCACCCGCCGCGGGGAGAGGATGAGCAGTTCTTC
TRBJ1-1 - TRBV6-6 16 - CASSYSLGAMNTEAFF TGTGCCAGCAGTTACTCTCTAGGCGCGATGAACACTGAAGCTTTCTTT
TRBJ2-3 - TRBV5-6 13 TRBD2 CASSPAGVDTQYF TGTGCCAGCAGCCCAGCGGGAGTGGATACGCAGTATTTT
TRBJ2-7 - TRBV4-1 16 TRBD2 CASSQGRAGGSYEQYF TGCGCCAGCAGCCAAGGGCGTGCGGGAGGCTCCTACGAGCAGTACTTC
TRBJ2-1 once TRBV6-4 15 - CASSEGSSSLVEQFF TGTGCCAGCAGTGAAGGGTCTAGTAGTTTGGTGGAGCAGTTCTTC
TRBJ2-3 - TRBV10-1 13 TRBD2 CATKREGGYTQYF TGCGCCACTAAGCGGGAGGGCGGCTATACGCAGTATTTT
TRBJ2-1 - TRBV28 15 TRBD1 CASSSGTGGRNEQFF TGTGCCAGCAGTAGTGGGACAGGGGGCCGAAATGAGCAGTTCTTC
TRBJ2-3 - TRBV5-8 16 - CASSQQIHRRADTQYF TGTGCCAGCAGCCAACAGATCCACAGGCGGGCAGATACGCAGTATTTT
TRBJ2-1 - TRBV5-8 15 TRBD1 CASRGQGPIYNEQFF TGTGCCAGCAGGGGACAGGGGCCGATCTACAATGAGCAGTTCTTC
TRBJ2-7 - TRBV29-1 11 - CSVYQPDEQYF TGCAGCGTCTACCAGCCGGACGAGCAGTACTTC
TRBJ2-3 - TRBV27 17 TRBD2 CASRGLAGGWSTDTQYF TGTGCCAGCAGGGGACTAGCGGGAGGGTGGAGCACAGATACGCAGTATTTT
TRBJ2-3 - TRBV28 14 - CASSIPLSTDTQYF TGTGCCAGCAGTATCCCCCTGAGCACAGATACGCAGTATTTT
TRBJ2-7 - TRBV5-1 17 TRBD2 CASSIRPGTSGSYEQYF TGCGCCAGCAGCATCCGTCCCGGGACTAGCGGAAGCTACGAGCAGTACTTC
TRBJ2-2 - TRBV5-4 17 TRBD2 CASSLGGGAGGRGELFF TGTGCCAGCAGCTTGGGGGGAGGAGCGGGAGGCCGCGGGGAGCTGTTTTTT
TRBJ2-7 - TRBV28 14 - CASRQEGGLFEQYF TGTGCCAGCAGGCAGGAGGGAGGATTATTCGAGCAGTACTTC
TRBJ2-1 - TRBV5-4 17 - CASSPLGGTAPYNEQFF TGTGCCAGCAGCCCATTGGGGGGGACAGCCCCTTACAATGAGCAGTTCTTC
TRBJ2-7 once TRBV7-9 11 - CASSRDFESDF TGTGCCAGCAGCCGGGACTTTGAGTCGGACTTC
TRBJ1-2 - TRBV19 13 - CASATTWVLGYTF TGTGCCAGTGCAACTACTTGGGTACTTGGCTACACCTTC
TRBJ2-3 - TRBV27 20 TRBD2 CASSFVIPLLREEYTDTQYF TGTGCCAGCAGTTTTGTAATCCCTCTACTGCGGGAGGAATACACAGATACGCAGTATTTT
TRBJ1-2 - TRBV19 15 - CASSPVWQSNYGYTF TGTGCCAGTAGCCCCGTGTGGCAGTCTAACTATGGCTACACCTTC
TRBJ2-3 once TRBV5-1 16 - CASSLAGIGATDTQYF TGCGCCAGCAGCTTGGCCGGAATTGGTGCCACAGATACGCAGTATTTT
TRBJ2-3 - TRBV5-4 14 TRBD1 CASSLQGEVYTQYF TGTGCCAGCAGCTTACAGGGGGAAGTCTATACGCAGTATTTT
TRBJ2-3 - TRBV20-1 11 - CSAKLTDTQYF TGCAGTGCTAAACTCACAGATACGCAGTATTTT
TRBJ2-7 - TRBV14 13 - CASSQGQWAEQYF TGTGCCAGCAGCCAAGGTCAGTGGGCCGAGCAGTACTTC
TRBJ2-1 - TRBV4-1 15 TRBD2 CASSLSGGSSNEQFF TGCGCCAGCAGCCTATCAGGCGGGAGTTCCAATGAGCAGTTCTTC